The TCR beta chain under discussion was sequenced for a study of identical twins. Regarding the study as a whole: Not following the same donors, the study drew its conclusions from cross-sectional statistical analysis.

Concerning this clonotype itself: Its antigen remains unidentified.

Template switching added a universal primer binding site, and final cDNA carried unique molecular identifiers. Using its own MiXCR run on the 5' RACE reads, TCRdb lists one record per CDR3 protein. The sample gives about 690,000 distinct CDR3 sequences, approximately 22% of which show up once; over 4% is in the top ten. The CDR3 is 12 residues long. V was clipped by 11 bases and J by 0 bases, with 11 bases between them. These sequences were also reported in another study, on T cells expressing NK-cell markers.

The sequencing input was PBMCs. The chain is built from TRBV12-3 or TRBV12-4 and TRBJ2-7; D call uncertain. The sequence was obtained from a woman aged 18-29 years in good health. The CDR3 nucleotides are TGTGCCGTCTCCGAGAGCTCCTACGAGCAGTACTTC. As protein: CAVSESSYEQYF.